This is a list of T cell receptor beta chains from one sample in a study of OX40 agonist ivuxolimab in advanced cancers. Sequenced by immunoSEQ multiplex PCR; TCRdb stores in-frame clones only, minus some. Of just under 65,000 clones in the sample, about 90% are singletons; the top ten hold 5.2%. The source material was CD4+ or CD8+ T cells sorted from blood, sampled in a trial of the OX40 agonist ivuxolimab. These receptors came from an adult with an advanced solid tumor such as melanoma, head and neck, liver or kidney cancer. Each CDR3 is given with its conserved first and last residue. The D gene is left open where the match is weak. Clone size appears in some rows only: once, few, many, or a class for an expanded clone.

cdr3_nt: TGTGCCAGCAGCTCCTCGATAGCGGGAGGGAGAAATGAGCAGTTCTTC
cdr3_aa: CASSSSIAGGRNEQFF
j_call: TRBJ2-1
v_call: TRBV7-3
clone_size: .
d_call: TRBD2

cdr3_nt: TGTGCCAGCAGCTCGACAGGGTTCAACAATGAGCAGTTCTTC
cdr3_aa: CASSSTGFNNEQFF
j_call: TRBJ2-1
v_call: TRBV7-3
clone_size: few
d_call: TRBD1

cdr3_nt: TGTGCCAGCAGCATCTCGACTAGCGGGACCTACGAGCAGTACTTC
cdr3_aa: CASSISTSGTYEQYF
j_call: TRBJ2-7
v_call: TRBV9
clone_size: .
d_call: TRBD2

cdr3_nt: TGTGCCAGCGGTCCTGATACTCGTTATTCCTACGAGCAGTACTTC
cdr3_aa: CASGPDTRYSYEQYF
j_call: TRBJ2-7
v_call: TRBV27
clone_size: .
d_call: .

cdr3_nt: TGTGCCACCAGCAGCAGAGGGGAGGGAGAGACCCAGTACTTC
cdr3_aa: CATSSRGEGETQYF
j_call: TRBJ2-5
v_call: TRBV15
clone_size: .
d_call: TRBD2

cdr3_nt: TGTGCCAGCTCCCCGGGACTAGCGGTAACCTACGAGCAGTACTTC
cdr3_aa: CASSPGLAVTYEQYF
j_call: TRBJ2-7
v_call: TRBV18
clone_size: .
d_call: TRBD2

cdr3_nt: TGTGCCACCCCGTTTGGCTCCCAGTACTTC
cdr3_aa: CATPFGSQYF
j_call: TRBJ2-5
v_call: TRBV11-3
clone_size: .
d_call: .

cdr3_nt: TGTGCCAGCAGTGGCTTAAATGAGCAGTTCTTC
cdr3_aa: CASSGLNEQFF
j_call: TRBJ2-1
v_call: TRBV2
clone_size: .
d_call: .

cdr3_nt: TGCGCCAGCAGCCCAGGGGACCACACAGATACGCAGTATTTT
cdr3_aa: CASSPGDHTDTQYF
j_call: TRBJ2-3
v_call: TRBV5-1
clone_size: .
d_call: .

cdr3_nt: TGTGCCAGTACCATACTCCGGGACAGTCCCTCTGGGGCCAACGTCCTGACTTTC
cdr3_aa: CASTILRDSPSGANVLTF
j_call: TRBJ2-6
v_call: TRBV19
clone_size: .
d_call: TRBD1

cdr3_nt: TGTGCCAGCTCAGCCGGGACAGGGGTGGCAGATACGCAGTATTTT
cdr3_aa: CASSAGTGVADTQYF
j_call: TRBJ2-3
v_call: TRBV6-1
clone_size: .
d_call: TRBD1

cdr3_nt: TGTGCCAGCAGCCGTCGGCGGGGGGCCTTAGAGCAGTTCTTC
cdr3_aa: CASSRRRGALEQFF
j_call: TRBJ2-1
v_call: TRBV7-2
clone_size: .
d_call: TRBD2

cdr3_nt: TGTGCCAGCAGCCAGAGGGGGGTTTGGACTGAAGCTTTCTTT
cdr3_aa: CASSQRGVWTEAFF
j_call: TRBJ1-1
v_call: TRBV5-4
clone_size: .
d_call: .

cdr3_nt: TGTGCCAGCAGCTTGGTCGGGGGCGTTGACACTGAAGCTTTCTTT
cdr3_aa: CASSLVGGVDTEAFF
j_call: TRBJ1-1
v_call: TRBV5-6
clone_size: .
d_call: .

cdr3_nt: TGCGCCAGCAGCTTCTCGGGGACAAACACCGGGGAGCTGTTTTTT
cdr3_aa: CASSFSGTNTGELFF
j_call: TRBJ2-2
v_call: TRBV5-1
clone_size: .
d_call: .

cdr3_nt: TGTGCCAGCAGTACCGGGACAGGGGGCCACGAGCAGTACTTC
cdr3_aa: CASSTGTGGHEQYF
j_call: TRBJ2-7
v_call: TRBV6-5
clone_size: .
d_call: TRBD1

cdr3_nt: TGTGCCAGCAGCCAAGTAACGGCGGACTACCAAGCTTTC
cdr3_aa: CASSQVTADYQAF
j_call: TRBJ2-7
v_call: TRBV4-2
clone_size: .
d_call: .

cdr3_nt: TGCAGCAGACGGACAAGTGCTGGCTACACCTTC
cdr3_aa: CSRRTSAGYTF
j_call: TRBJ1-2
v_call: TRBV20-1
clone_size: .
d_call: .

cdr3_nt: TGTGCCAGCAAAGGGGTGAACACTGAAGCTTTCTTT
cdr3_aa: CASKGVNTEAFF
j_call: TRBJ1-1
v_call: TRBV2
clone_size: once
d_call: .

cdr3_nt: TGCGCCAGCAGCCAAGAACCCCCAGGGCGCTTTTCCTACGAGCAGTACTTC
cdr3_aa: CASSQEPPGRFSYEQYF
j_call: TRBJ2-7
v_call: TRBV4-1
clone_size: .
d_call: .

cdr3_nt: TGTGCCAGCTCAGTGTTACAGGGAGACGAGCAGTACTTC
cdr3_aa: CASSVLQGDEQYF
j_call: TRBJ2-7
v_call: TRBV18
clone_size: .
d_call: .

cdr3_nt: TGTGCCAGCATCAGGGGGCAGGTCGGAGAGACCCAGTACTTC
cdr3_aa: CASIRGQVGETQYF
j_call: TRBJ2-5
v_call: TRBV6-1
clone_size: .
d_call: TRBD1

cdr3_nt: TGTGCTAGCACCAACCGGTGGGGAGAGACCCAGTACTTC
cdr3_aa: CASTNRWGETQYF
j_call: TRBJ2-5
v_call: TRBV7-7
clone_size: once
d_call: .

cdr3_nt: TGTGCCAGCAGCGTGGCTAGCGGGAGGATCACAGATACGCAGTATTTT
cdr3_aa: CASSVASGRITDTQYF
j_call: TRBJ2-3
v_call: TRBV9
clone_size: .
d_call: TRBD2

cdr3_nt: TGCGCCAGCAGCTTGACTACCAGCTCCTACAATGAGCAGTTCTTC
cdr3_aa: CASSLTTSSYNEQFF
j_call: TRBJ2-1
v_call: TRBV5-1
clone_size: .
d_call: .

cdr3_nt: TGTGCCAGCGGCTCAAACACTGAAGCTTTCTTT
cdr3_aa: CASGSNTEAFF
j_call: TRBJ1-1
v_call: TRBV28
clone_size: .
d_call: .

cdr3_nt: TGTGCCAGCAGCGCCTCTTGGGACCTCCCACCGCAGTACTTC
cdr3_aa: CASSASWDLPPQYF
j_call: TRBJ2-7
v_call: TRBV9
clone_size: once
d_call: .

cdr3_nt: TGTGCCAGCAGTTTTAGGGTTGGTGAAAAACTGTTTTTT
cdr3_aa: CASSFRVGEKLFF
j_call: TRBJ1-4
v_call: TRBV25-1
clone_size: .
d_call: .

cdr3_nt: TGTGCCAGCAAGGAGGGGGCGAGGTCAGATACGCAGTATTTT
cdr3_aa: CASKEGARSDTQYF
j_call: TRBJ2-3
v_call: TRBV6-1
clone_size: .
d_call: .

cdr3_nt: TGTGCCAGCAGACCAAACCCGACAGGGCCATATGGCTACACCTTC
cdr3_aa: CASRPNPTGPYGYTF
j_call: TRBJ1-2
v_call: TRBV7-2
clone_size: .
d_call: TRBD1

cdr3_nt: TGTGCCAGCAGCGTAGCGGTGGGGGGAGACATTCAGTACTTC
cdr3_aa: CASSVAVGGDIQYF
j_call: TRBJ2-4
v_call: TRBV9
clone_size: .
d_call: .

cdr3_nt: TGCGCCAGCAGCTGGGACAGTCTTCGAAAAACTGAAGCTTTCTTT
cdr3_aa: CASSWDSLRKTEAFF
j_call: TRBJ1-1
v_call: TRBV5-1
clone_size: .
d_call: TRBD1

cdr3_nt: TGTGCCAGCTCACCACCGGGGACAGGCCCTAATCAGCCCCAGCATTTT
cdr3_aa: CASSPPGTGPNQPQHF
j_call: TRBJ1-5
v_call: TRBV18
clone_size: .
d_call: TRBD1

cdr3_nt: TGCGCCAGCAGCTTGTCCGGGACATTGAACACTGAAGCTTTCTTT
cdr3_aa: CASSLSGTLNTEAFF
j_call: TRBJ1-1
v_call: TRBV5-1
clone_size: .
d_call: .

cdr3_nt: TGTGCCACTATCCGGGACAGGGGGCAAAATAAGGGCTACACCTTC
cdr3_aa: CATIRDRGQNKGYTF
j_call: TRBJ1-2
v_call: TRBV7-8
clone_size: .
d_call: TRBD1

cdr3_nt: TGCAGCGTCAGCGGACAGGGAAGCACCTACGAGCAGTACTTC
cdr3_aa: CSVSGQGSTYEQYF
j_call: TRBJ2-7
v_call: TRBV29-1
clone_size: .
d_call: TRBD1

cdr3_nt: TGTGCCAGCGGAATGGGACGCTATGGCTACACCTTC
cdr3_aa: CASGMGRYGYTF
j_call: TRBJ1-2
v_call: TRBV28
clone_size: once
d_call: .

cdr3_nt: TGTGCCAGCAGCCGGGGACTAGCGGGGACCTCCTACGAGCAGTACTTC
cdr3_aa: CASSRGLAGTSYEQYF
j_call: TRBJ2-7
v_call: TRBV27
clone_size: .
d_call: TRBD2

cdr3_nt: TGTGCCAGCTCAGCTTCTGACAGGGGGCACGACGAGCAGTACTTC
cdr3_aa: CASSASDRGHDEQYF
j_call: TRBJ2-7
v_call: TRBV18
clone_size: .
d_call: TRBD1

cdr3_nt: TGTGCCAGCAGCGTAACTGAGGACAGGACCTATGGCTACACCTTC
cdr3_aa: CASSVTEDRTYGYTF
j_call: TRBJ1-2
v_call: TRBV9
clone_size: .
d_call: TRBD1

cdr3_nt: TGTGCCTGGAGTGCTGGACAGGGGGCTACGGGCTACACCTTC
cdr3_aa: CAWSAGQGATGYTF
j_call: TRBJ1-2
v_call: TRBV30
clone_size: .
d_call: TRBD1

cdr3_nt: TGCGCCAGCAAAGGGCGGGCCCCTAACACCGGGGAGCTGTTTTTT
cdr3_aa: CASKGRAPNTGELFF
j_call: TRBJ2-2
v_call: TRBV5-1
clone_size: .
d_call: .

cdr3_nt: TGTGCCAGCACCCAGATCGAGGTCTGGCAGTTCTTC
cdr3_aa: CASTQIEVWQFF
j_call: TRBJ2-1
v_call: TRBV7-9
clone_size: .
d_call: .

cdr3_nt: TGTGCCAGCAGTCAGACAGGGCACGTATTACAGCCCCAGCATTTT
cdr3_aa: CASSQTGHVLQPQHF
j_call: TRBJ1-5
v_call: TRBV6-6
clone_size: .
d_call: TRBD1

cdr3_nt: TGTGCCAGCAGCCAGGACACTGGAAATCAGCCCCAGCATTTT
cdr3_aa: CASSQDTGNQPQHF
j_call: TRBJ1-5
v_call: TRBV6-6
clone_size: .
d_call: .

cdr3_nt: TGTGCCAGCAGTGAACTACCCGGGCAGGGGAGGGTAACAGATACGCAGTATTTT
cdr3_aa: CASSELPGQGRVTDTQYF
j_call: TRBJ2-3
v_call: TRBV6-1
clone_size: .
d_call: .

cdr3_nt: TGTGCCAGCTCATCCGGCCTAGCGGGAGTGGGAGATACGCAGTATTTT
cdr3_aa: CASSSGLAGVGDTQYF
j_call: TRBJ2-3
v_call: TRBV18
clone_size: few
d_call: TRBD2

cdr3_nt: TGTGCCCGACTGGAGAGCCGGGACTTCTCCTACAATGAGCAGTTCTTC
cdr3_aa: CARLESRDFSYNEQFF
j_call: TRBJ2-1
v_call: TRBV5-3
clone_size: once
d_call: .